This entry lists 18 T cell receptor beta chains sequenced from one sample in a study of blood T cell repertoires in COVID-19 (dated by TCRdb to the early 2020s). Library prep was done by the immunoSEQ multiplex PCR assay. TCRdb limited this immuneACCESS table to in-frame rearrangements with V and J called. A share of clones is missing; checked studies link under half to unresolved V genes, and the rest is unexplained. This sample comprises over 250,000 clones, approximately 90% of them detected only once. The top ten constitute 6% to 8% of the sample. What was sequenced was peripheral blood. The source of these receptors is a woman aged 45-65 years with COVID-19, enrolled during active disease.

The chain is built from TRBV7-8 and TRBJ1-2; 11 nucleotides agree with TRBD1. The germline V gene has CDR1 SGHVS and CDR2 FQNEAQ. The junction had 5 bases not matched to a gene; V was cut back by 5 bases and J by 0 bases. This CDR3 region has 16 residues. The CDR3 DNA is TGTGCCAGCAGCAGAGGACAGGGGGCGACTAACTATGGCTACACCTTC. Translated, it gives CASSRGQGATNYGYTF.

The chain couples TRBV21-1 to TRBJ1-3; the tabulated D call, TRBD1, remains unverified against the DNA. TRBV21-1 is noted as a pseudogene. This CDR3 has 16 residues. CDR3 DNA sequence: TGTGCCAGCAGCGGGTGGACAGGGGGCTCTGGAAACACCATATATTTT. Translation: CASSGWTGGSGNTIYF.

The V call is TRBV5-1, the J call TRBJ2-5, with D perhaps matching TRBD2 (5 bases). Germline V gives CDR1 SGHRS, CDR2 YFSETQ. This CDR3 comprises 13 residues. Trimming took off 4 bases at V and 2 bases at J, with 9 bases between the two ends. CDR3 sequence reads: CASSVAKQETQYF. The CDR3 bases are TGCGCCAGCAGCGTAGCGAAACAAGAGACCCAGTACTTC. Full variable domain (remainder filled in from reference TRBV5-1 and TRBJ2-5): KAGVTQTPRYLIKTRGQQVTLSCSPISGHRSVSWYQQTPGQGLQFLFEYFSETQRNKGNFPGRFSGRQFSNSRSEMNVSTLELGDSALYLCASSVAKQETQYFGPGTRLLVL.

This chain uses TRBV4-2 with TRBJ1-2; tentative D call: TRBD1 (6 bases). Germline CDR1 LGHNA, CDR2 YNFKEQ. Trimming removed 0 bases at V and 7 bases at J, with 12 bases between. The CDR3 length is 14 residues. CDR3 nucleotide sequence: TGTGCCAGCAGCCAAGATCGGGGGGCGCTTGGCTACACCTTC. Translation: CASSQDRGALGYTF.

In nucleotides, the CDR3 is TGTGCCAGCAGCGGGACAGGGCCTGGGGCCAACGTCCTGACTTTC. Translation gives CASSGTGPGANVLTF. The V call is TRBV5-5, the J call TRBJ2-6; 9 nucleotides agree with TRBD1. This CDR3 comprises 15 residues. V lost 4 bases, J lost 2 bases, and 1 base stayed unmatched. The V gene's germline CDR1 is SGHKS and CDR2 YYEKEE (reference sequence).

J is TRBJ2-7 and V is TRBV18; D is undetermined. Per the germline V gene, CDR1 is KGHSH and CDR2 is LQKENI. The germline V and J ends were trimmed by 2 bases and 2 bases, with 10 bases remaining between them. CDR3 length equals 14 residues. The CDR3 reads CASSPTGVPYEQYF. The CDR3 DNA reads TGTGCCAGCTCACCAACTGGAGTTCCCTACGAGCAGTACTTC.

Here the CDR3 DNA reads TGCGCCAGCAGCTTAGAGGAGCCAAGACGGAATGAGCAGTTCTTC. This codes for CASSLEEPRRNEQFF. The chain carries TRBV5-1 and TRBJ2-1; D not resolved. Per the germline V gene, CDR1 is SGHRS and CDR2 is YFSETQ. The CDR3 is 15 amino acids. Trimming took off 2 bases at V and 7 bases at J, with 16 bases between the two ends.

This chain uses TRBV9 with TRBJ2-5, with TRBD2 matching over 10 bases. CDR1 is SGDLS, CDR2 YYNGEE, per germline. This CDR3 region has 16 residues. V was clipped by 3 bases and J by 1 base; unmatched bases: 6. The DNA for the CDR3 is TGTGCCAGCAGCGGGATAGCGGGAGGTCTCCAAGAGACCCAGTACTTC. This codes for CASSGIAGGLQETQYF.

The chain combines TRBV14 with TRBJ1-6; D unresolved. Germline lookup yields CDR1 SGHDN and CDR2 FVKESK. The CDR3 runs to 13 residues. Deletions cut 1 base from V and 10 bases from J, with 8 bases between. The CDR3 coding sequence is TGTGCCAGCAGCCAAGTTCAGTTCTCACCCCTCCACTTT. This encodes CASSQVQFSPLHF.

The chain recombines TRBV7-2 with TRBJ2-5, with D possibly being TRBD2 (6 bases). Looked up from germline, CDR1 is SGHTA and CDR2 is FQGNSA. V lost 1 base, J lost 5 bases, and 14 bases lay in between. CDR3 length equals 15 residues. The CDR3 coding sequence is TGTGCCAGCAGCTTAGTAGGCAGGGAGGCGGAGACCCAGTACTTC. Translation: CASSLVGREAETQYF.

The gene calls are TRBV18 and TRBJ1-1, with TRBD1 as a possible D gene (6 bases). Trimming removed 3 bases from V and 0 bases from J, with 20 bases in between. Germline V gene lookup returns CDR1 KGHSH and CDR2 LQKENI. The CDR3 loop spans 18 amino acids. The CDR3 DNA is TGTGCCAGCTCACCCCTCCGGGGGGGCCCTCTTATGAACACTGAAGCTTTCTTT. It yields the protein CASSPLRGGPLMNTEAFF.

This chain uses TRBV29-1 with TRBJ1-4; TRBD1 matches 9 bases. V lost 7 bases and J lost 5; bases outside the gene matches: 2. Germline loops: CDR1 SQVTM, CDR2 ANQGSEA. This CDR3 has 12 residues. The CDR3 nucleotides are TGCAGCGGAGGACAGGGGAATGAAAAACTGTTTTTT. Translating it yields CSGGQGNEKLFF.

This clone was detected only once. The V gene is TRBV4-2, the J gene TRBJ2-7; TRBD2 matches at 9 bases. The ends lost 4 bases at V and 4 bases at J; junction bases unmatched: 17. The CDR3 totals 18 residues. Germline lookup yields CDR1 LGHNA and CDR2 YNFKEQ. CDR3 sequence: CASSPRAGGPEDLYEQYF. The CDR3 DNA sequence: TGTGCCAGCAGCCCCCGGGCGGGAGGGCCGGAGGATTTATACGAGCAGTACTTC.

The chain employs TRBV9 and TRBJ2-3, with 12 bases lining up with TRBD2. The CDR3 covers 16 residues. Trimming cost V 2 bases and J 2 bases; bases outside gene matches: 3. The germline gives CDR1 SGDLS, CDR2 YYNGEE. The CDR3 is CASSVTSGRLTDTQYF. CDR3 DNA sequence: TGTGCCAGCAGCGTTACTAGCGGGAGGCTCACAGATACGCAGTATTTT.

The chain uses TRBV25-1 and TRBJ2-3, with 10 bases identical to TRBD2. The CDR3 consists of 16 residues. Germline loops: CDR1 MGHDK, CDR2 SYGVNS. With V trimmed by 2 bases and J by 3 bases, 5 bases remained unmatched. The CDR3 sequence: CASSETTSGWTDTQYF. In nucleotides, the CDR3 is TGTGCCAGCAGTGAAACGACTAGCGGGTGGACAGATACGCAGTATTTT.

This rearrangement joins TRBV5-1 to TRBJ2-1, with 15 bases identical to TRBD2. The trim removed 7 bases at V and 9 bases at J, leaving 5 bases unmatched. The CDR3 contains 14 residues. The germline CDR1 and CDR2 sequences are SGHRS and YFSETQ. The DNA for the CDR3 is TGCGCCAGCTCGGGGACTAGCGGGAGGATTGAGCAGTTCTTC. Amino acids: CASSGTSGRIEQFF.

This clone has just one count. The chain carries TRBV11-2 and TRBJ1-3; D not certain. The germline V gene has CDR1 SGHAT and CDR2 FQNNGV. Trimming removed 6 bases at V and 0 bases at J, with 12 bases between. This CDR3 is built from 15 residues. The CDR3 loop reads CASRLTSPSGNTIYF. CDR3 in DNA: TGTGCCAGCAGACTGACTTCCCCCTCTGGAAACACCATATATTTT.

This clone appeared a few times. This chain links TRBV12-3 or TRBV12-4 with TRBJ1-1; the match to TRBD1 covers 7 bases. The V and J ends lost 5 bases and 6 bases, in that order; junction bases with no gene match: 6. CDR3 length equals 13 residues. As DNA, the CDR3 is TGTGCCAGCAGTGAGACAGGGAAAGCTGAAGCTTTCTTT. Translated, it gives CASSETGKAEAFF.